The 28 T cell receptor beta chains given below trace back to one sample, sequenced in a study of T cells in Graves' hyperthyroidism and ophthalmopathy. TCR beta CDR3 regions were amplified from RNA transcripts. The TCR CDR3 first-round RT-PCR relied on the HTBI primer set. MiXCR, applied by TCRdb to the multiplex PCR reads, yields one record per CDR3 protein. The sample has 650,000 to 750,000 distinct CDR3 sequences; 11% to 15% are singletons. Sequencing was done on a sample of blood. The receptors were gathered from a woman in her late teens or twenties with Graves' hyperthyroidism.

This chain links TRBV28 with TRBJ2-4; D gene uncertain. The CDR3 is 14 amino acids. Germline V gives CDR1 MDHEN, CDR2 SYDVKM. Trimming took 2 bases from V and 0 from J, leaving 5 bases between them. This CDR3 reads CASSLQLAKNIQYF. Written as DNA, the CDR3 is TGTGCCAGCAGTTTACAGCTAGCCAAAAACATTCAGTACTTC.

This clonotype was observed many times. CDR3 sequence (DNA): TGCGCCAGCAGCCAAGACCCCCCCGGCTTCGTATCCGGAAAACTGTTTTTT. It is translated as CASSQDPPGFVSGKLFF. V gene TRBV4-3 combines with J gene TRBJ1-4; D is ambiguous. This CDR3 is built from 17 residues. Trimming took off 0 bases at V and 10 bases at J, with 21 bases between the two ends. From germline, CDR1 is LGHNA and CDR2 YSLEER.

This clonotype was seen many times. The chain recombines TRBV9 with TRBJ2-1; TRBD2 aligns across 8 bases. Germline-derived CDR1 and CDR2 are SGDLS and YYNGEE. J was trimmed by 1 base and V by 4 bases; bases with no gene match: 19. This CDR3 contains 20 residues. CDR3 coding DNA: TGTGCCAGCAGCCCCCGAGGGGGGCTAGCGGGTACCCAATCCTACAATGAGCAGTTCTTC. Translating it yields CASSPRGGLAGTQSYNEQFF.

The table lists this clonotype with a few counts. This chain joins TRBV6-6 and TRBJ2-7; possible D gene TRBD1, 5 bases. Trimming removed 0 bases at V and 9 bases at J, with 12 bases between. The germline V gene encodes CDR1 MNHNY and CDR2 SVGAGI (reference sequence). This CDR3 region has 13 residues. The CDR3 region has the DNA TGTGCCAGCAGTTACTCTAGGGGTTCAGGGCAGTACTTC. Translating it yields CASSYSRGSGQYF.

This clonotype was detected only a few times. CDR3 nucleotides: TGCAGCGTTGTGGGGGTTGAAGCTTTCTTT. Translating it yields CSVVGVEAFF. The chain links TRBV29-1 to TRBJ1-1; possibly TRBD1 for D (5 bases). The germline V and J ends were trimmed by 4 bases and 7 bases, with 7 bases remaining between them. This CDR3 region has 10 residues. Germline V CDR1 and CDR2: SQVTM, ANQGSEA.

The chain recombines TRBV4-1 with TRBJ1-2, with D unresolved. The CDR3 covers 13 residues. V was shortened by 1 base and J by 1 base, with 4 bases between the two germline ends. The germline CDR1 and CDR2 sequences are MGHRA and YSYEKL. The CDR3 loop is CASSQGHNYGYTF. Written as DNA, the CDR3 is TGCGCCAGCAGCCAAGGCCATAACTATGGCTACACCTTC.

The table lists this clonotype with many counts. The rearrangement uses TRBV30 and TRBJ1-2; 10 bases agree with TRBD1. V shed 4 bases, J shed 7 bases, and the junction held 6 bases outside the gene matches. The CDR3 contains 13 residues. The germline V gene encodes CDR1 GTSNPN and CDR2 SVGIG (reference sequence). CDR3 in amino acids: CAWTRDRGGGYTF. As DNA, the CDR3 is TGTGCCTGGACCCGGGACAGGGGAGGTGGCTACACCTTC.

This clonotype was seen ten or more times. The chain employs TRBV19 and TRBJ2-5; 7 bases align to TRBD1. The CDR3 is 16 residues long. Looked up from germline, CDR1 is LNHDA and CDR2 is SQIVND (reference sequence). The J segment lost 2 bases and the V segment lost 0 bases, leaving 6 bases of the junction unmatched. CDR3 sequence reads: CASSIEPGQDQETQYF. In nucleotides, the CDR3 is TGTGCCAGTAGTATAGAGCCAGGACAGGATCAAGAGACCCAGTACTTC.

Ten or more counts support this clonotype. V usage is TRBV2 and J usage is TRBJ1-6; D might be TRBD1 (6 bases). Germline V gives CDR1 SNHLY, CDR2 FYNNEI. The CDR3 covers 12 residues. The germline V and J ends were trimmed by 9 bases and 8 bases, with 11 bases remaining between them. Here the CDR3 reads CASGTFDSPLHF. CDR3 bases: TGTGCCAGTGGGACATTCGATTCACCCCTCCACTTT.

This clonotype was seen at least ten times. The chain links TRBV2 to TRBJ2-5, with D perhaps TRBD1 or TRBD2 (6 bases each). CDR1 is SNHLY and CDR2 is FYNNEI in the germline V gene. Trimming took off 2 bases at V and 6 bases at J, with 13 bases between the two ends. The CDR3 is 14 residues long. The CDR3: CASSERGAVKTQYF. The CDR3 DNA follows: TGTGCCAGCAGTGAAAGGGGGGCGGTAAAGACCCAGTACTTC.

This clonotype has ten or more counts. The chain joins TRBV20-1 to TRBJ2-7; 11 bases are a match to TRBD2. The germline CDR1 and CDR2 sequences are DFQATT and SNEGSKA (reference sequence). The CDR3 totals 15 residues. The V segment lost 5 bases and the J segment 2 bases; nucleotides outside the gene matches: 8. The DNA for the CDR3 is TGCAGTGCTTCCGGGACTAGCGGTCTGGCCTACGAGCAGTACTTC. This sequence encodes CSASGTSGLAYEQYF.

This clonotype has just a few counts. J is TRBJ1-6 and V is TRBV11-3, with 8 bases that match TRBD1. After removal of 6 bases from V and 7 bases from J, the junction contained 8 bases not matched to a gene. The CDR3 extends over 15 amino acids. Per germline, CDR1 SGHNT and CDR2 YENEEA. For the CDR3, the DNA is TGTGCCAGCAGGGAGGACAGGGCACCGAATTCACCCCTCCACTTT. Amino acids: CASREDRAPNSPLHF.

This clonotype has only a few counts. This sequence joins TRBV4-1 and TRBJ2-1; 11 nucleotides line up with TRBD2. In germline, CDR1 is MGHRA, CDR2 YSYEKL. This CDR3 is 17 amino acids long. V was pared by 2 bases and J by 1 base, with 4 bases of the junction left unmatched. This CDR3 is CASSQSSSGRSYNEQFF. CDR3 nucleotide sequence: TGCGCCAGCAGCCAATCATCTAGCGGGAGGTCCTACAATGAGCAGTTCTTC.

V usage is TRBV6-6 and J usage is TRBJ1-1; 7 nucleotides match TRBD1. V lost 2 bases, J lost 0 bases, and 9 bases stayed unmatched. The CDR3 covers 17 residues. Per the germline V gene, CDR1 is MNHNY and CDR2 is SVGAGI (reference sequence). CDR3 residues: CASSYLPGQRMNTEAFF. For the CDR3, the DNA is TGTGCCAGCAGTTACCTCCCGGGACAGAGGATGAACACTGAAGCTTTCTTT.

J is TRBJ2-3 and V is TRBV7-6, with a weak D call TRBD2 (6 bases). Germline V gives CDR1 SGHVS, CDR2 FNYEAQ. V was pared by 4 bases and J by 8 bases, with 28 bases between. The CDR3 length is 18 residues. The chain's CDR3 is CASSSQGAGTLTGGTQYF. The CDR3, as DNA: TGTGCCAGCAGCTCCCAGGGTGCGGGAACCCTCACAGGTGGTACGCAGTATTTT.

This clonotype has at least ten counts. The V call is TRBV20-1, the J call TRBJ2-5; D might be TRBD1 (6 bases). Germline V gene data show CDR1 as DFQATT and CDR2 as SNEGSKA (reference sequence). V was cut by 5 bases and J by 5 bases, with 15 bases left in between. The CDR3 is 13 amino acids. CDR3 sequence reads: CSALVGAGETQYF. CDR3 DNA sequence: TGCAGTGCTTTGGTGGGGGCCGGGGAGACCCAGTACTTC.

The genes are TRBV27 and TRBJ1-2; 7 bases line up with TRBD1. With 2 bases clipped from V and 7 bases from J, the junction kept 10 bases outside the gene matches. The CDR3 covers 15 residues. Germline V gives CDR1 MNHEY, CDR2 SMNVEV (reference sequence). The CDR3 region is CASSLIPRGFGGYTF. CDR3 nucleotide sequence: TGTGCCAGCAGTTTAATTCCCAGGGGGTTTGGTGGCTACACCTTC.

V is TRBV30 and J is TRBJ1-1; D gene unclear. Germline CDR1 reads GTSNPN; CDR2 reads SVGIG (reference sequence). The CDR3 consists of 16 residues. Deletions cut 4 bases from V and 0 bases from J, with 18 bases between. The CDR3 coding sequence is TGTGCCTGGATACCTAGGACGGGTTTCGTGAACACTGAAGCTTTCTTT. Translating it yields CAWIPRTGFVNTEAFF. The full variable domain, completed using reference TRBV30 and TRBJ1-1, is SQTIHQWPATLVQPVGSPLSLECTVEGTSNPNLYWYRQAAGRGLQLLFYSVGIGQISSEVPQNLSASRPQDRQFILSSKKLLLSDSGFYLCAWIPRTGFVNTEAFFGQGTRLTVV.

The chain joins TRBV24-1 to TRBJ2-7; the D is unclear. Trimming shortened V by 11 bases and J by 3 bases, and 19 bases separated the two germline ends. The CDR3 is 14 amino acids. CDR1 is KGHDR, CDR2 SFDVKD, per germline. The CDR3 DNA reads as TGTGCCAAAGGGAACAGAGGAAATGGCTACGAGCAGTACTTC. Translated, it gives CAKGNRGNGYEQYF.

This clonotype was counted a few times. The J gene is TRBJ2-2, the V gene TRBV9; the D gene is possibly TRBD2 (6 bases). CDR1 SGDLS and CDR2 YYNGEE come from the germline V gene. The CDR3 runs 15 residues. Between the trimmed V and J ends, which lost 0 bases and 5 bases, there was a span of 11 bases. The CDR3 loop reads CASSVDGSGTGELFF. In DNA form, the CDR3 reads TGTGCCAGCAGCGTAGACGGGAGCGGGACCGGGGAGCTGTTTTTT.

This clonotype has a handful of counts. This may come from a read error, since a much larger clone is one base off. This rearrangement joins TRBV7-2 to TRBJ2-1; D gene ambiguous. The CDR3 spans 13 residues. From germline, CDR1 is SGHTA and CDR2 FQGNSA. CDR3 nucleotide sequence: TGTGCCAGCAGCTTAGGCAGGTTCAATGGGCAGTTCTTC. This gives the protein CASSLGRFNGQFF.

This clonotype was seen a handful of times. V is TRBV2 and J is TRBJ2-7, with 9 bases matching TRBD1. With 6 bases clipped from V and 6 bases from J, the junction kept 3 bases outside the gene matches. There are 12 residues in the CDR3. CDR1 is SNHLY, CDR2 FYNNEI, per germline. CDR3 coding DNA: TGTGCCAGCAGCGAGGGACAGGGCGAGCAGTACTTC. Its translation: CASSEGQGEQYF. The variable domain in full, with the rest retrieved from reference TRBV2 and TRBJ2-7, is EPEVTQTPSHQVTQMGQEVILRCVPISNHLYFYWYRQILGQKVEFLVSFYNNEISEKSEIFDDQFSVERPDGSNFTLKIRSTKLEDSAMYFCASSEGQGEQYFGPGTRLTVT.

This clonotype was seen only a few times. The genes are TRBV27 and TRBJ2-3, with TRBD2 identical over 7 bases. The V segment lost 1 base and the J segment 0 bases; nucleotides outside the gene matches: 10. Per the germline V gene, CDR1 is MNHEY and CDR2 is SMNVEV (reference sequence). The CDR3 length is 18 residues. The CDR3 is CASSLLEEASGSTDTQYF. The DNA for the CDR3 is TGTGCCAGCAGTTTATTAGAAGAGGCTAGCGGCAGCACAGATACGCAGTATTTT.

This chain's CDR3 is CSARVNPGQGSPGELFF. Here the CDR3 DNA reads TGCAGTGCTAGAGTTAACCCGGGACAGGGGTCCCCCGGGGAGCTGTTTTTT. This rearrangement joins TRBV20-1 to TRBJ2-2; 10 nucleotides agree with TRBD1. CDR1 DFQATT and CDR2 SNEGSKA come from the germline V gene (reference sequence). Trimming took 1 base from V and 6 from J; bases not matched to a gene: 11. The CDR3 loop spans 17 amino acids.

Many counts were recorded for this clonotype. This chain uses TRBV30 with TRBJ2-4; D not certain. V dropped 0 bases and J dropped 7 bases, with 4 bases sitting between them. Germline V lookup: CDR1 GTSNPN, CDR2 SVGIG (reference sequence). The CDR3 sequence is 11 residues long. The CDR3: CAWSVRNIQYF. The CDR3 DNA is TGTGCCTGGAGTGTAAGGAACATTCAGTACTTC.

The CDR3 DNA sequence: TGTGCCAGCAGCCAAGATTCGGGACTACTCTACGAGCAGTACTTC. Translated, it gives CASSQDSGLLYEQYF. J is TRBJ2-7 and V is TRBV14; 7 bases agree with TRBD2. This CDR3 has 15 amino acids. After removal of 0 bases from V and 3 bases from J, the junction contained 5 bases not matched to a gene. Germline lookup yields CDR1 SGHDN and CDR2 FVKESK.

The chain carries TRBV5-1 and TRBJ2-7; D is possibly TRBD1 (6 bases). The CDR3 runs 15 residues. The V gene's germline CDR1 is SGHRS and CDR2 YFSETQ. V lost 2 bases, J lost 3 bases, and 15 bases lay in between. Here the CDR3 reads CASSFRATGDYEQYF. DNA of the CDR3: TGCGCCAGCAGCTTTAGGGCGACAGGCGACTACGAGCAGTACTTC.

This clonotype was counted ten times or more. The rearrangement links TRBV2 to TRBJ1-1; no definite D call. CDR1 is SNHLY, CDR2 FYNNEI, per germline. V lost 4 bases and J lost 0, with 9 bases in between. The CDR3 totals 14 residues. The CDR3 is CASSGSYMNTEAFF. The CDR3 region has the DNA TGTGCCAGCAGTGGCAGCTACATGAACACTGAAGCTTTCTTT.